The T cell receptor beta chain described here comes from a study of blood T cell repertoires in COVID-19. Authors' analysis steps: Scientists estimated how many nucleated cells there were by amplifying reference gene primers. Measured with immunoSEQ multiplex PCR; TCRdb has only the in-frame clones, and not every one. The D gene and trimming were derived from the DNA, and the V and J assignments and clone size from that table. Of around 200,000 clones listed, around 88% are singletons. CDR1 and CDR2 from the germline V gene are SGHRS and YFSETQ. The CDR3 totals 24 residues. Unmatched junction bases numbered 33, after V lost 0 bases and J lost 7 bases.

Sequenced sample: peripheral blood. The chain employs TRBV5-1 and TRBJ1-1; 10 nucleotides agree with TRBD1. The TCR was taken from a man between 45 and 60 years old with active or convalescent COVID-19. CDR3 amino acids: CASSLELRSGPLVDRGPSAIEAFF. The CDR3 DNA reads as TGCGCCAGCAGCTTGGAGCTTAGGTCGGGTCCGCTGGTCGACAGGGGGCCTTCTGCCATTGAAGCTTTCTTT.